The clone carrying this T cell receptor beta chain has a count of ten or more. The data originate from a study of T cells in Graves' hyperthyroidism and ophthalmopathy. This CDR3 is built from 15 residues. Trimming cost V 6 bases and J 1 base, with 16 bases left between them. CDR1 and CDR2 (germline): WSHSY, SAAADI. Amplified TCR beta CDR3 regions came from RNA transcripts. Using the HTBI primer set, a first-round RT-PCR was run on the TCR CDR3. Via MiXCR, TCRdb re-called the multiplex PCR reads, giving one row per CDR3 protein. This table has roughly 740,000 distinct CDR3 sequences, roughly 17% appearing once.

Specimen: blood. The clonotype originates from a young man with Graves' hyperthyroidism. This chain links TRBV10-2 with TRBJ2-7, with unresolved D. The CDR3 loop reads CASSVRSSPSYEQYF. As DNA, the CDR3 is TGCGCCAGCAGCGTGAGGAGTTCTCCATCCTACGAGCAGTACTTC.